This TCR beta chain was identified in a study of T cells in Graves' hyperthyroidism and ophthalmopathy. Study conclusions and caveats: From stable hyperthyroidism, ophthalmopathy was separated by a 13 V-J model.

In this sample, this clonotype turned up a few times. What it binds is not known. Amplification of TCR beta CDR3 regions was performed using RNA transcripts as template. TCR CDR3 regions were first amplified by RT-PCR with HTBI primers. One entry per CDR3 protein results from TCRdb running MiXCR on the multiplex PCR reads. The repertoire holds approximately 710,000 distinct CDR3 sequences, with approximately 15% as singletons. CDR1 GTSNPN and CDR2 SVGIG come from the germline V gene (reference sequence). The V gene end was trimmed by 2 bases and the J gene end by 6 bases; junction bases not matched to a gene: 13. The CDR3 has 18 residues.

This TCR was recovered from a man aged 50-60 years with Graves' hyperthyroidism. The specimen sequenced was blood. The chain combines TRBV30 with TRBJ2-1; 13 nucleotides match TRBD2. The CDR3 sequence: CAWSQEPATSGRPNEQFF. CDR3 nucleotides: TGTGCCTGGAGTCAGGAGCCAGCGACTAGCGGGAGGCCCAATGAGCAGTTCTTC.